Listed here is a single T cell receptor beta chain. The antigen remains undetermined. V was shortened by 2 bases and J by 7 bases, with 11 bases between the two germline ends. The CDR3 runs to 13 residues. Germline values: CDR1 MNHEY, CDR2 SMNVEV (reference sequence). This record belongs to a study of a mutant IDH1 vaccine in newly diagnosed glioma. About the research overall: Investigators started vaccination 4-6 weeks after radiotherapy alone, or with temozolomide cycles. Weeks 35 and 47 hosted visits V12 and V13, respectively. Patients arrived already treated with radiotherapy, temozolomide, or both, most having had both.

Measured with immunoSEQ multiplex PCR; TCRdb has only the in-frame clones, and not every one. This sample has tens of thousands of clones, with roughly 83% found just once. The time point was: week 35, safety follow-up. Mutant IDH1 20-mer peptide, at 300 ug, made up each vaccine dose, with topical imiquimod. In weeks 1, 3, 5, 7, 11, 15, 19 and 23, patients were vaccinated. Sequencing was performed on PBMCs, taken from a glioma patient whose treatment included an IDH1 peptide vaccine. The sequence derives from a man between 18 and 35 years old with glioma. This chain links TRBV27 with TRBJ1-1; D not certain. In DNA form, the CDR3 reads TGTGCCAGCAGTTTACCGATTGCGGGTGAAGCTTTCTTT. Translating it yields CASSLPIAGEAFF.